Below, 22 T cell receptor beta chains from the same sample are listed, as sequenced in a study of control samples from healthy donors and cancer patients (dated by TCRdb to 2018 to 2021). Receptor libraries were prepared by the immunoSEQ multiplex PCR assay. TCRdb took over this immuneACCESS table, retaining in-frame rearrangements with V and J assigned. Such tables are incomplete; in checked studies, under half of the missing clones stem from an unresolved V gene, and the remainder is unexplained. The sample contains more than 65,000 clones, approximately 83% of them found a single time. The ten largest clones capture 15% to 18% of the sample. The source material was blood. These receptor sequences come from a man aged 60 to 75 in good health.

The chain employs TRBV29-1 and TRBJ2-2; no firm D call. Trimming stripped 4 bases from V and 3 bases from J, with 6 bases between. Per the germline V gene, CDR1 is SQVTM and CDR2 is ANQGSEA. There are 12 residues in the CDR3. DNA of the CDR3: TGCAGCGTTGTCTGGGACACCGGGGAGCTGTTTTTT. As protein: CSVVWDTGELFF.

This chain joins TRBV29-1 and TRBJ1-2, with D uncertain. Germline CDR1 SQVTM, CDR2 ANQGSEA. The CDR3 covers 11 residues. The V end lost 0 bases, the J end lost 7 bases, and 6 bases lay between the germline ends. Written as DNA, the CDR3 is TGCAGCGTTGAAGATCTTCTTGGCTACACCTTC. This codes for CSVEDLLGYTF.

The chain links TRBV14 to TRBJ1-1; a possible D gene is TRBD1 (5 bases). The CDR3 covers 16 residues. The ends were cut back, 0 bases at V and 0 bases at J, with 11 bases in the middle. From germline, CDR1 is SGHDN and CDR2 FVKESK. The CDR3 loop reads CASSQDPSRVNTEAFF. The CDR3, as DNA: TGTGCCAGCAGCCAAGACCCTAGCAGGGTGAACACTGAAGCTTTCTTT.

The chain has TRBV5-5 and TRBJ1-4; 9 nucleotides line up with TRBD1. The V gene end was trimmed by 2 bases and the J gene end by 8 bases; junction bases not matched to a gene: 4. The CDR3 covers 14 residues. CDR1 is SGHKS, CDR2 YYEKEE, per germline (reference sequence). CDR3 amino acids: CASSLQGAWEKLFF. The CDR3 DNA reads as TGTGCCAGCAGCTTACAGGGGGCTTGGGAAAAACTGTTTTTT.

The chain combines TRBV24-1 with TRBJ2-1; tentative D call: TRBD1 (8 bases). This CDR3 region has 16 residues. Germline assignment: CDR1 KGHDR and CDR2 SFDVKD. V was clipped by 4 bases and J by 7 bases, with 19 bases between them. CDR3 DNA: TGTGCCACCAGTGACCGTGGACAGGGAGGGGGAAATGAGCAGTTCTTC. It encodes CATSDRGQGGGNEQFF.

This clone came up a few times. The rearrangement joins TRBV7-2 to TRBJ2-3, with unresolved D. This CDR3 is built from 15 residues. CDR1 is SGHTA, CDR2 FQGNSA, per germline. V was cut by 1 base and J by 2 bases, with 10 bases left in between. The chain's CDR3 is CASSLVRVLTDTQYF. In DNA, the CDR3 is TGTGCCAGCAGCTTAGTCCGCGTTCTCACAGATACGCAGTATTTT.

The chain has TRBV20-1 and TRBJ2-7, with D unclear. CDR3 length: 11 residues. The V and J ends lost 4 bases and 2 bases respectively, with 6 bases between them. The germline gives CDR1 DFQATT, CDR2 SNEGSKA (reference sequence). The CDR3, as DNA: TGCAGTGCTATAGAAACCTACGAGCAGTACTTC. Its protein is CSAIETYEQYF.

The chain combines TRBV5-1 with TRBJ2-7; a weak D match, TRBD2 (6 bases). The CDR3 has 13 residues. Germline assignment: CDR1 SGHRS and CDR2 YFSETQ. With 5 bases removed from V and 5 bases from J, the gap between germline ends came to 14 bases. The CDR3 is CASSPGANHEQYF. The CDR3 DNA reads TGCGCCAGCAGTCCGGGAGCAAATCACGAGCAGTACTTC.

The V call is TRBV2, the J call TRBJ1-6; D not certain. Germline V CDR1 and CDR2: SNHLY, FYNNEI. Trimming removed 4 bases at V and 2 bases at J, with 12 bases between. The CDR3 sequence is 16 residues long. The CDR3 bases are TGTGCCAGCAGTGCTGAGGCAGGCGCCTATAATTCACCCCTCCACTTT. Translating it yields CASSAEAGAYNSPLHF.

The rearrangement uses TRBV28 and TRBJ1-2; D is uncertain. Germline loops: CDR1 MDHEN, CDR2 SYDVKM. Deletions cut 5 bases from V and 7 bases from J, with 11 bases between. This CDR3 is built from 12 residues. The CDR3 sequence: CASSTDMVGYTF. As DNA, the CDR3 is TGTGCCAGCAGTACCGACATGGTTGGCTACACCTTC.

In the case of this clone: At one boundary the junction diverges from the germline segment, which might be a read error. Other DNA sequences in this sample translate to the same CDR3. The chain has TRBV5-1 and TRBJ2-2, with 8 bases matching TRBD1. CDR1 and CDR2 from the germline V gene are SGHRS and YFSETQ. There are 15 residues in the CDR3. CDR3: CASSYNQGAGGELFF. The CDR3 coding sequence is TGCGCCAGCAGCTACAACCAGGGGGCTGGCGGGGAGCTGTTTTTC.

CDR3 amino acids: CASSSREGQSYEQYF. CDR3 nucleotides: TGTGCCAGCAGTTCGCGGGAGGGGCAGTCCTACGAGCAGTACTTC. The V and J genes are TRBV6-2 or TRBV6-3 and TRBJ2-7; 9 bases line up with TRBD2. CDR1 is MNHEY and CDR2 is SVGEGT in the germline V gene. The length of the CDR3 is 15 residues. The junction had 5 bases not matched to a gene; V was cut back by 4 bases and J by 1 base.

This chain uses TRBV4-3 with TRBJ2-1, with 7 positions matching TRBD2. The CDR3 spans 18 residues. Trimming took 4 bases from V and 4 from J; bases not matched to a gene: 16. The V gene's germline CDR1 is LGHNA and CDR2 YSLEER. The CDR3: CASSREIPWGREYNEQFF. The CDR3 coding sequence is TGCGCCAGCAGCCGAGAAATTCCTTGGGGGAGGGAGTACAATGAGCAGTTCTTC.

This clone was counted only a few times. The chain employs TRBV7-3 and TRBJ2-5, with 9 nucleotides matching TRBD1. CDR1 SGHTA and CDR2 FQGTGA come from the germline V gene. This CDR3 has 15 amino acids. The junction had 6 bases not matched to a gene; V was cut back by 2 bases and J by 5 bases. Here the CDR3 reads CASSLGTGSGETQYF. Here the CDR3 DNA reads TGTGCCAGCAGCTTAGGGACAGGGTCGGGGGAGACCCAGTACTTC.

CDR3: CASSQNLAGGTLGTDTQYF. In DNA, the CDR3 is TGCGCCAGCAGCCAAAACCTAGCGGGAGGAACCCTTGGCACAGATACGCAGTATTTT. The chain links TRBV4-3 to TRBJ2-3; 11 bases align to TRBD2. The germline CDR1 and CDR2 sequences are LGHNA and YSLEER. V dropped 2 bases and J dropped 1; count of bases not matched to a gene: 11. The CDR3 contains 19 residues.

The chain couples TRBV30 to TRBJ2-1; 8 nucleotides match TRBD2. Germline values: CDR1 GTSNPN, CDR2 SVGIG (reference sequence). With 2 bases clipped from V and 3 bases from J, the junction kept 9 bases outside the gene matches. The CDR3 has 16 amino acids. As DNA, the CDR3 is TGTGCCTGGAGTCTATTGGACGGGAGGGGCTACAATGAGCAGTTCTTC. Protein sequence: CAWSLLDGRGYNEQFF.

This clone was picked up many times. This chain links TRBV18 with TRBJ2-1, with a weak D call TRBD2 (6 bases). V lost 2 bases and J lost 6, with 17 bases in between. The CDR3 spans 16 residues. CDR1 and CDR2 (germline): KGHSH, LQKENI. CDR3 loop: CASSPIARGTVNEQFF. Written as DNA, the CDR3 is TGTGCCAGCTCACCAATTGCCCGGGGGACCGTCAATGAGCAGTTCTTC.

V gene TRBV28 combines with J gene TRBJ1-6; TRBD1 matches 7 bases. V was clipped by 5 bases and J by 7 bases; unmatched bases: 8. Germline V gene sequence: CDR1 MDHEN, CDR2 SYDVKM. The CDR3 consists of 15 residues. The chain's CDR3 is CASSLRGTGNSPLHF. The DNA for the CDR3 is TGTGCCAGCAGTCTCAGGGGGACCGGGAATTCACCCCTCCACTTT.

The CDR3: CASSQGSYNEQFF. CDR3 bases: TGTGCCAGCAGTCAAGGATCCTACAATGAGCAGTTCTTC. J is TRBJ2-1 and V is TRBV12-3 or TRBV12-4; D gene unclear. Between the trimmed V and J ends, which lost 5 bases and 1 base, there was a span of 6 bases. The length of the CDR3 is 13 residues.

This clone was detected only a few times. The chain combines TRBV6-4 with TRBJ2-2; D is ambiguous. Germline CDR1 and CDR2: MRHNA and SNTAGT. The CDR3 runs to 13 residues. With 2 bases removed from V and 0 bases from J, the gap between germline ends came to 1 base. The DNA of the CDR3 is TGTGCCAGCAGTGACACGAACACCGGGGAGCTGTTTTTT. Encoded protein: CASSDTNTGELFF.

The V gene is TRBV6-6, the J gene TRBJ1-1; 12 bases fit TRBD1. This CDR3 comprises 14 residues. Germline loops: CDR1 MNHNY, CDR2 SVGAGI (reference sequence). Losses at the gene ends were 6 bases for V and 4 bases for J; bases not matched to a gene: 3. In DNA form, the CDR3 reads TGTGCCAGCAGGGGACAGGGGGCGAGCACTGAAGCTTTCTTT. This translates into CASRGQGASTEAFF.

The chain recombines TRBV28 with TRBJ2-7; 10 bases fit TRBD1. Germline lookup yields CDR1 MDHEN and CDR2 SYDVKM. This CDR3 has 15 amino acids. Trimming removed 4 bases from V and 3 bases from J; junction bases left unmatched: 6. The CDR3 DNA follows: TGTGCCAGCAGTTCCCACGACAGGGGGCTCTACGAGCAGTACTTC. Translation gives CASSSHDRGLYEQYF.